A selection of T cell receptor beta chains follows, all from one sample in a study of blood T cell repertoires in COVID-19. Sequencing used immunoSEQ multiplex PCR; TCRdb keeps in-frame clones, though not all of them. Among fewer than 200,000 clones listed, approximately 90% were seen once. The sequencing input was peripheral blood. These receptors were obtained from a woman aged 18-29 years who had recovered from COVID-19. Both conserved end residues are part of each CDR3. D genes are given only for firm matches. A row's size may be missing; if present it is once, few, many or a size class.

clone size	CDR3 length	V gene	J gene	D gene	CDR3 protein	CDR3 DNA
NA	13	TRBV9	TRBJ2-7	TRBD1	CASSAATGAEQYF	TGTGCCAGCAGCGCCGCGACAGGGGCCGAGCAGTACTTC
NA	14	TRBV2	TRBJ1-6	TRBD1	CASSGGTANSPLHF	TGTGCCAGCAGTGGAGGGACAGCAAATTCACCCCTCCACTTT
NA	17	TRBV4-3	TRBJ1-5	TRBD1	CASSQEYTGGGNQPQHF	TGCGCCAGCAGCCAAGAATATACAGGGGGCGGGAATCAGCCCCAGCATTTT
NA	15	TRBV5-1	TRBJ2-4	NA	CASSLGQVAKNIQYF	TGCGCCAGCAGCTTGGGCCAGGTGGCCAAAAACATTCAGTACTTC
NA	12	TRBV6-5	TRBJ2-1	NA	CASRELYNEQFF	TGTGCCAGCAGAGAGCTATACAATGAGCAGTTCTTC
NA	16	TRBV4-2	TRBJ1-2	NA	CASSQEKRQEAYGYTF	TGTGCCAGCAGCCAAGAAAAGCGGCAGGAGGCCTATGGCTACACCTTC
NA	14	TRBV28	TRBJ2-6	NA	CASEQGTGANVLTF	TGTGCCAGCGAACAGGGAACCGGGGCCAACGTCCTGACTTTC
NA	18	TRBV4-1	TRBJ2-7	TRBD2	CASSQQMEGRGLPYEQYF	TGCGCCAGCAGCCAACAAATGGAAGGGAGGGGCTTACCCTACGAGCAGTACTTC
NA	15	TRBV2	TRBJ2-5	NA	CASSEGLGLKETQYF	TGTGCCAGCAGTGAAGGGTTAGGACTCAAAGAGACCCAGTACTTC
NA	13	TRBV6-5	TRBJ1-1	TRBD1	CASSYNQGDEAFF	TGTGCCAGCAGTTACAATCAGGGGGATGAAGCTTTCTTT
NA	13	TRBV6-4	TRBJ2-2	NA	CASSSGNTGELFF	TGTGCCAGCAGTAGCGGGAACACCGGGGAGCTGTTTTTT
NA	12	TRBV9	TRBJ1-5	TRBD1	CASGTAVVPQHF	TGTGCCAGTGGGACAGCCGTGGTGCCCCAGCATTTT
NA	14	TRBV5-1	TRBJ1-6	NA	CASSATGPNSPLHF	TGCGCCAGCAGCGCTACAGGGCCCAATTCACCCCTCCACTTT
NA	15	TRBV7-3	TRBJ2-5	TRBD2	CASSSSGGAWETQYF	TGTGCCAGCAGCTCTAGCGGGGGGGCATGGGAGACCCAGTACTTC
NA	13	TRBV9	TRBJ2-5	NA	CASSGQYKETQYF	TGTGCCAGCAGCGGACAGTACAAAGAGACCCAGTACTTC
few	14	TRBV27	TRBJ2-7	TRBD1	CASSLGTGVYEQYF	TGTGCCAGCAGTTTAGGGACAGGGGTGTACGAGCAGTACTTC
NA	13	TRBV6-5	TRBJ1-2	NA	CASSYWGGGGYTF	TGTGCCAGCAGTTACTGGGGCGGGGGTGGCTACACCTTC
NA	15	TRBV5-1	TRBJ2-5	NA	CASSWGAGVEETQYF	TGCGCCAGCAGCTGGGGGGCGGGAGTAGAGGAGACCCAGTACTTC
NA	15	TRBV7-8	TRBJ1-3	NA	CASSSQTGTGNTIYF	TGTGCCAGCAGCTCACAAACAGGGACCGGAAACACCATATATTTT
NA	18	TRBV5-1	TRBJ2-7	NA	CASSLNPGFDSISYEQYF	TGCGCCAGCAGCTTAAATCCTGGGTTTGACTCCATCTCCTACGAGCAGTACTTC
NA	12	TRBV5-1	TRBJ2-2	TRBD1	CASSSGQGELFF	TGCGCCAGCAGCTCGGGACAGGGAGAGCTGTTTTTT
NA	14	TRBV19	TRBJ1-5	NA	CASGWGGFDQPQHF	TGTGCCAGTGGGTGGGGAGGTTTCGATCAGCCCCAGCATTTT
NA	15	TRBV14	TRBJ2-7	TRBD1	CASSQGQGFSYEQYF	TGTGCCAGCAGCCAGGGACAGGGATTCTCCTACGAGCAGTACTTC
NA	14	TRBV7-8	TRBJ1-5	NA	CASSPAVVNQPQHF	TGTGCCAGCAGCCCGGCGGTTGTCAATCAGCCCCAGCATTTT
NA	14	TRBV19	TRBJ2-7	NA	CASRVGTPPYEQYF	TGTGCCAGTCGTGTCGGGACACCTCCGTACGAGCAGTACTTC
few	13	TRBV5-5	TRBJ1-5	NA	CASSSDINQPQHF	TGTGCCAGCAGCTCCGACATCAATCAGCCCCAGCATTTT
NA	16	TRBV6-5	TRBJ2-3	TRBD2	CASSYSTSGGPDTQYF	TGTGCCAGCAGTTACTCGACTAGCGGGGGCCCCGATACGCAGTATTTT